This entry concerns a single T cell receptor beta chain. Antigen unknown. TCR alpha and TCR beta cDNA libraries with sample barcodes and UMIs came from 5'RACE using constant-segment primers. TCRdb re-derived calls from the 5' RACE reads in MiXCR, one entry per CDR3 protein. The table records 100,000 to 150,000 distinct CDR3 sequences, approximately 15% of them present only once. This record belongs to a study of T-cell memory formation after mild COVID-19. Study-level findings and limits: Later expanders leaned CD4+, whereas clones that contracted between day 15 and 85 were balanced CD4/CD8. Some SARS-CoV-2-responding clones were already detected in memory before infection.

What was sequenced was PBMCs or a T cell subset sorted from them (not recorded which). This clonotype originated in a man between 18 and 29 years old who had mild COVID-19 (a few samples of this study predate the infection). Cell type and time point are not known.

The CDR3 nucleotides read TGTGCCTGGAAAGGCCGGGGTAGCCAAAATCAGCCCCAGCATTTT. Its protein is CAWKGRGSQNQPQHF. The V call is TRBV30, the J call TRBJ1-5; D remains unclear. V lost 4 bases and J lost 4, with 17 bases in between. The CDR3 covers 15 residues. CDR1 is GTSNPN, CDR2 SVGIG, per germline (reference sequence).